The clone carrying this T cell receptor beta chain was seen only once. The entry originates in a study of blood T cell repertoires in COVID-19. Participants reported their clinical history, and cohort assignment relied on those reports. The CDR3 contains 15 residues. V shed 4 bases, J shed 6 bases, and the junction held 10 bases outside the gene matches. Germline V gene lookup returns CDR1 SGDLS and CDR2 YYNGEE. The method was immunoSEQ multiplex PCR; TCRdb's version includes in-frame clones alone and lacks a portion of them. The top ten hold about 4.4% of the sample, which has 110,000 to 150,000 clones, just over 85% seen once.

V is TRBV9 and J is TRBJ2-1; 7 bases are a match to TRBD2. The TCR comes from a man aged 50 to 60 who had recovered from COVID-19. The specimen was PBMCs or T cells enriched from blood (not recorded which). The CDR3 DNA sequence: TGTGCCAGCAGCCTCCAGACTAGCAGCCTCAATGAGCAGTTCTTC. Translating gives CASSLQTSSLNEQFF.